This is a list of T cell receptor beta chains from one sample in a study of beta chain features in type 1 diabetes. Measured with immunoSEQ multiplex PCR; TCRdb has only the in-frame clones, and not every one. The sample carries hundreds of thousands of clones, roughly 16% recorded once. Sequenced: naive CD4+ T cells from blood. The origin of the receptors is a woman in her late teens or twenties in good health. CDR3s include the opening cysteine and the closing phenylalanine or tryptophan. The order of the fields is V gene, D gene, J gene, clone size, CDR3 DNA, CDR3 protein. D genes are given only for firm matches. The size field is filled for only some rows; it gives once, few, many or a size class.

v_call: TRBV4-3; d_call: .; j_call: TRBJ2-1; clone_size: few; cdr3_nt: TGCGCCAGCAGCCCAACGCGGGGACAGTCGGACTCGACGCCCGAGCAGTTCTTC; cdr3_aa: CASSPTRGQSDSTPEQFF
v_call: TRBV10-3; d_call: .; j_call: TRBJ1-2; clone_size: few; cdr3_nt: TGTGCCATCAGTGGAGGGCAGAGTGATTATGGCTACACCTTC; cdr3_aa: CAISGGQSDYGYTF
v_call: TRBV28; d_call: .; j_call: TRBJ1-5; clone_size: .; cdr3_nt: TGTGCCAGCAGTTTACCCGAGTTTCGTCCGGCCCAGCATTTT; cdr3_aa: CASSLPEFRPAQHF
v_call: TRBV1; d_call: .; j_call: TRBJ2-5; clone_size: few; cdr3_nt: TGCACCAGCAGCCAAGAAGAGGGGCTAGCGGGAGAGACCCAGTACTTC; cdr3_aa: CTSSQEEGLAGETQYF
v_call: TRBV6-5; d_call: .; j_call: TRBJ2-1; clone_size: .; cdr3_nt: TGTGCCAGCAGGCTAAGTAGTTACAATGAGCAGTTCTTC; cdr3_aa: CASRLSSYNEQFF
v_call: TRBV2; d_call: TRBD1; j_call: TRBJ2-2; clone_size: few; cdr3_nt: TGTGCCAGCACCGGGACAGGGGCATCCAGGGGGACCGGGGAGCTGTTTTTT; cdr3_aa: CASTGTGASRGTGELFF
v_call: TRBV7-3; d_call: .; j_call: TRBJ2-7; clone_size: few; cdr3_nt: TGTGCCAGCAGCCGCCAGGGTGGGTCGGAGCAGTACTTC; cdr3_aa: CASSRQGGSEQYF
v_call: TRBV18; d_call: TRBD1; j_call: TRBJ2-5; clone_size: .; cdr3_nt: TGTGCCAGCTCACCTCGCCTCTTTGGCAGGGGGATTGCAGAGACCCAGTACTTC; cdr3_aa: CASSPRLFGRGIAETQYF
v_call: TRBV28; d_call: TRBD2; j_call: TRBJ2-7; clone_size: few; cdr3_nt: TGTGCCAGCAGTGAAAGCGGGAGGGCCTCCTACGAGCAGTACTTC; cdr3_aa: CASSESGRASYEQYF
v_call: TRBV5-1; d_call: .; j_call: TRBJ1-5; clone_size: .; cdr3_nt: TGCGCCAGCAGCTTGGAGGGGTTAAGCAATCAGCCCCAGCATTTT; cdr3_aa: CASSLEGLSNQPQHF
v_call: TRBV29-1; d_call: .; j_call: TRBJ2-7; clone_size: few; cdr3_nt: TGCAGCGTTGGGATGCGACAGAGCGGCTACGAGCAGTACTTC; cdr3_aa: CSVGMRQSGYEQYF
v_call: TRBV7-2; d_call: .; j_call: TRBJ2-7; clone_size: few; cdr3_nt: TGTGCCAGCAGCCCGACTAGATCCTACGAGCAGTACTTC; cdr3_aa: CASSPTRSYEQYF
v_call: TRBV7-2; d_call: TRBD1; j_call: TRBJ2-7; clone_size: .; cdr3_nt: TGTGCCAGCAGCTACGGGACAGCCTACTCCTACGAGCAGTACTTC; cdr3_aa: CASSYGTAYSYEQYF
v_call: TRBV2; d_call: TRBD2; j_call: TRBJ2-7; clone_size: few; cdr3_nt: TGTGCCAGCGACCTTAGCGGGAGCTCCTACGAGCAGCACTTC; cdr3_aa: CASDLSGSSYEQHF
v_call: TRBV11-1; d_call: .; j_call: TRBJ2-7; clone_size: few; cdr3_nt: TGTGCCAGCAGCTTCTACAGCAGTTCCTACGAGCAGTACTTC; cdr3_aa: CASSFYSSSYEQYF
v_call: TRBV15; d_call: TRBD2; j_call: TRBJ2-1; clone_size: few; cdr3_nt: TGTGCCACCAGGGGACTAGCGGGAGGCCCCTTGGACAATGAGCAGTTCTTC; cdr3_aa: CATRGLAGGPLDNEQFF
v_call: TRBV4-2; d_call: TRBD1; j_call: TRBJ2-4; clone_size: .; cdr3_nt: TGTGCCAGCAGCCAAGTTACGGGACAGCGCCTAAACATTCAGTACTTC; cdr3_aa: CASSQVTGQRLNIQYF
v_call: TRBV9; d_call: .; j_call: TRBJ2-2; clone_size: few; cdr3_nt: TGTGCCAGCAGCGTATACACCGGGGAGCTGTTTTTT; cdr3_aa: CASSVYTGELFF
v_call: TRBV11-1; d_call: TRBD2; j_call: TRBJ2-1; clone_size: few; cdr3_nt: TGTGCCAGCAGCTTAGGTAGCGGGGGATACAATGAGCAGTTCTTC; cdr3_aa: CASSLGSGGYNEQFF
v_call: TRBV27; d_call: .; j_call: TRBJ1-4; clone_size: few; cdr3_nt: TGTGCCAGCAGTTTCTATGGGGCCAGTAATGAAAAACTGTTTTTT; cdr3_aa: CASSFYGASNEKLFF
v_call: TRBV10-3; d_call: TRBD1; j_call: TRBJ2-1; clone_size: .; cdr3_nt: TGTGCCATCAGCGACAGGGGGGGCAATGAGCAGTTCTTC; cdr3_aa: CAISDRGGNEQFF
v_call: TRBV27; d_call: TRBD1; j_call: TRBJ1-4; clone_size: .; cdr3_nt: TGTGCCAGCAGCTTAGATGGACAGGTTAATGAAAAACTGTTTTTT; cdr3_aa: CASSLDGQVNEKLFF
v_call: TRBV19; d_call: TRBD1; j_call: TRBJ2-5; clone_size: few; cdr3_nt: TGTGCCAGTAGTATCCTCACCGGGACAGGACAAGAGACCCAGTACTTC; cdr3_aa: CASSILTGTGQETQYF